The next 25 T cell receptor beta chains were all read from a single sample in a study of blood T cells in healthy people across ages. With a J-beta primer mix and a sample-barcoded 5' primer, a second PCR ran 7 to 11 cycles. MiXCR was run by TCRdb on the 5' RACE reads, yielding one entry per CDR3 protein. The table includes about 650,000 distinct CDR3 sequences, about 30% detected once. Source material: blood. These receptors originate from an elderly woman in good health.

This clonotype was counted a few times. The chain joins TRBV7-2 to TRBJ1-2; the match to TRBD1 covers 8 bases. The V segment lost 5 bases and the J segment 2 bases; nucleotides outside the gene matches: 16. This CDR3 spans 18 amino acids. Per germline, CDR1 SGHTA and CDR2 FQGNSA. CDR3 loop: CASSLNRGGTVGNYGYTF. For the CDR3, the DNA is TGTGCCAGCAGCCTGAACAGGGGGGGAACAGTTGGAAACTATGGCTACACCTTC.

This clonotype has ten or more counts. This sequence joins TRBV10-3 and TRBJ1-4; D gene ambiguous. V was shortened by 6 bases and J by 0 bases, with 8 bases between the two germline ends. This CDR3 contains 14 residues. From germline, CDR1 is ENHRY and CDR2 SYGVKD. The CDR3 loop is CAIRDAATNEKLFF. CDR3 DNA sequence: TGTGCCATCAGGGACGCAGCAACTAATGAAAAACTGTTTTTT.

There are many counts of this clonotype. V and J are TRBV5-1 and TRBJ1-1; 8 bases line up with TRBD1. CDR3 length: 16 amino acids. Trimming removed 3 bases from V and 0 bases from J; junction bases left unmatched: 7. Germline CDR1 SGHRS, CDR2 YFSETQ. The CDR3 is CASSYGTGGLNTEAFF. For the CDR3, the DNA is TGCGCCAGCAGCTACGGAACAGGGGGACTGAACACTGAAGCTTTCTTT.

This clonotype was picked up many times. V and J are TRBV6-6 and TRBJ2-7, with 7 bases lining up with TRBD1. In germline, CDR1 is MNHNY, CDR2 SVGAGI (reference sequence). The CDR3 loop spans 15 amino acids. Trimming cost V 5 bases and J 3 bases; bases outside gene matches: 10. The CDR3: CASSAFGTVNYEQYF. CDR3 nucleotide sequence: TGTGCCAGCAGTGCCTTCGGGACAGTCAACTACGAGCAGTACTTC.

This clonotype was seen at least ten times. The chain employs TRBV6-1 and TRBJ2-5; 7 bases are shared with TRBD2. Germline V lookup: CDR1 MNHNS, CDR2 SASEGT. Trimming took 5 bases from V and 6 from J; bases not matched to a gene: 9. This CDR3 contains 14 residues. In DNA form, the CDR3 reads TGTGCCAGCAGTATCCTAGCGGAGGCCAAGACCCAGTACTTC. Translating it yields CASSILAEAKTQYF.

This clonotype was detected many times. This chain links TRBV7-2 with TRBJ2-3, with 10 bases aligning to TRBD2. The CDR3 is 16 residues long. V dropped 3 bases and J dropped 9; count of bases not matched to a gene: 12. CDR1 is SGHTA and CDR2 is FQGNSA in the germline V gene. The CDR3, as DNA: TGTGCCAGCAGCTTGGGGCGGACTAGCGGCAGGGGCACGCAGTATTTT. This encodes CASSLGRTSGRGTQYF.

This clonotype was observed many times. The chain joins TRBV20-1 to TRBJ2-5; 13 nucleotides line up with TRBD2. V trimming: 5 bases; J trimming: 3 bases; junction bases outside the gene matches: 3. The CDR3 extends over 14 amino acids. CDR1 is DFQATT, CDR2 SNEGSKA, per germline (reference sequence). This chain's CDR3 is CSAEGTSGEETQYF. CDR3 nucleotide sequence: TGCAGTGCTGAAGGGACTAGCGGGGAAGAGACCCAGTACTTC.

This clonotype was seen a single time. The V gene is TRBV12-3 or TRBV12-4, the J gene TRBJ1-2, with TRBD1 as a possible D gene (6 bases). The CDR3 length is 15 residues. Trimming stripped 8 bases from V and 5 bases from J, with 21 bases between. The CDR3 DNA follows: TGTGCCAGCTATTCGGGGGCGGGGTTGGCTTATGGCTACACCTTC. Its protein product is CASYSGAGLAYGYTF.

This chain connects TRBV7-9 to TRBJ2-7, with 8 positions matching TRBD1. The CDR3 has 15 residues. The V and J ends lost 5 bases and 4 bases, in that order; junction bases with no gene match: 10. The germline CDR1 and CDR2 sequences are SEHNR and FQNEAQ (reference sequence). In DNA, the CDR3 is TGTGCCAGCAGCGGATGGGGGGACAGGAGTTACGAGCAGTACTTC. As protein: CASSGWGDRSYEQYF. The variable domain in full, completed from reference TRBV7-9 and TRBJ2-7, reads DTGVSQNPRHKITKRGQNVTFRCDPISEHNRLYWYRQTLGQGPEFLTYFQNEAQLEKSRLLSDRFSAERPKGSFSTLEIQRTEQGDSAMYLCASSGWGDRSYEQYFGPGTRLTVT.

This clonotype has at least ten counts. The chain employs TRBV20-1 and TRBJ2-1, with D perhaps assigned TRBD1 or TRBD2 (5 bases each). Germline CDR1 and CDR2: DFQATT and SNEGSKA (reference sequence). The CDR3 spans 16 residues. The germline V and J ends were trimmed by 3 bases and 0 bases, with 15 bases remaining between them. Written as DNA, the CDR3 is TGCAGTGCTAGGGACGGGGCCAGAAGCTCCTACAATGAGCAGTTCTTC. It encodes CSARDGARSSYNEQFF.

V and J are TRBV6-2 or TRBV6-3 and TRBJ1-1; D is unresolved. In germline, CDR1 is MNHEY, CDR2 SVGEGT. The CDR3 is 14 residues long. The V end was cut by 7 bases, the J end by 1 base, with 13 bases between. Written as DNA, the CDR3 is TGTGCCAGCAACCCTCCGGATTGGAACACTGAAGCTTTCTTT. It yields the protein CASNPPDWNTEAFF.

V is TRBV28 and J is TRBJ1-5; possible D gene TRBD1, 6 bases. CDR1 and CDR2 (germline): MDHEN, SYDVKM. V lost 6 bases, J lost 5 bases, and 14 bases lay in between. The CDR3 loop spans 14 amino acids. CDR3 nucleotide sequence: TGTGCCAGCAGACATGACAGGTTCTATCAGCCCCAGCATTTT. Its translation is CASRHDRFYQPQHF.

The rearrangement links TRBV5-1 to TRBJ1-1; 7 nucleotides agree with TRBD1. V dropped 3 bases and J dropped 1; count of bases not matched to a gene: 6. CDR1 is SGHRS, CDR2 YFSETQ, per germline. The CDR3 has 15 residues. This CDR3 is CASSYRTGGNTEAFF. In DNA form, the CDR3 reads TGCGCCAGCAGCTACCGGACAGGAGGGAACACTGAAGCTTTCTTT.

To note about this clonotype: This may come from a read error, since a much larger clone is one base off. V gene TRBV4-1 combines with J gene TRBJ1-1; D is perhaps TRBD1 (6 bases). This CDR3 spans 15 amino acids. The germline V and J ends were trimmed by 3 bases and 8 bases, with 19 bases remaining between them. Germline V CDR1 and CDR2: MGHRA, YSYEKL. Here the CDR3 DNA reads TGCGCCAGCAGCCATGACCTGGGACAAGGGACCGAAGCTTTCTTT. It specifies CASSHDLGQGTEAFF.

The chain is built from TRBV7-3 and TRBJ2-1, with TRBD1 matching 9 bases. The CDR3 loop spans 15 amino acids. The junction had 6 bases not matched to a gene; V was cut back by 1 base and J by 8 bases. CDR1 SGHTA and CDR2 FQGTGA come from the germline V gene. In nucleotides, the CDR3 is TGTGCCAGCAGCTTAAGTGGGGACAGGGTCGATGAGCAGTTCTTC. Translating gives CASSLSGDRVDEQFF.

As to this clonotype: This sequence may be a read error, since a much larger clone differs from it by one base. The V and J genes are TRBV7-3 and TRBJ2-5; D might be TRBD2 (5 bases). Germline CDR1 SGHTA, CDR2 FQGTGA. Trimming took off 3 bases at V and 11 bases at J, with 31 bases between the two ends. This CDR3 spans 18 amino acids. CDR3 nucleotide sequence: TGTGCCAGCAGCTTGTTCCCCCCCTCGGGGTCTAACTACAATGAGCAGTACTTC. Amino acid sequence: CASSLFPPSGSNYNEQYF.

The count of this clonotype is one. A much larger clone lies a single base off, so this may be a read error. This sequence joins TRBV18 and TRBJ2-1, with TRBD1 identical over 9 bases. This CDR3 has 15 residues. Germline-derived CDR1 and CDR2 are KGHSH and LQKENI. The CDR3 loop is CASSPTGTGRNEQVF. CDR3 bases: TGTGCCAGCTCACCGACCGGGACAGGGAGGAATGAGCAGGTCTTC.

This clonotype was detected ten times or more. The chain combines TRBV12-3 or TRBV12-4 with TRBJ1-1; a possible D gene is TRBD1 (5 bases). V was pared by 4 bases and J by 5 bases, with 14 bases between. CDR3 length equals 14 residues. The CDR3 loop reads CASSSRPGQTEAFF. The CDR3, as DNA: TGTGCCAGCAGTTCACGGCCAGGGCAAACTGAAGCTTTCTTT.

This clonotype was observed a handful of times. J is TRBJ1-4 and V is TRBV4-2; possibly TRBD1 for D (5 bases). The CDR3 is 18 amino acids. Germline values: CDR1 LGHNA, CDR2 YNFKEQ. Trimming removed 3 bases from V and 7 bases from J, with 24 bases in between. Written as DNA, the CDR3 is TGTGCCAGCAGCCAGGCCCTGGGAGGTGGACATCGGGCTGAAAAACTGTTTTTT. Amino acids: CASSQALGGGHRAEKLFF.

The CDR3 is CASSRATGGAAGELFF. The CDR3, as DNA: TGTGCCAGCAGCCGCGCTACAGGGGGCGCAGCCGGGGAGCTGTTTTTT. The chain couples TRBV7-3 to TRBJ2-2; TRBD1 matches at 9 bases. V trimming: 5 bases; J trimming: 6 bases; junction bases outside the gene matches: 10. The CDR3 totals 16 residues. Looked up from germline, CDR1 is SGHTA and CDR2 is FQGTGA.

This clonotype has a handful of counts. The chain links TRBV12-3 or TRBV12-4 to TRBJ2-5, with 7 bases lining up with TRBD2. The CDR3 has 12 amino acids. The J segment lost 13 bases and the V segment lost 6 bases, leaving 11 bases of the junction unmatched. In DNA form, the CDR3 reads TGTGCCAGCAGAACCCCCGGACTAGGTCCGTACTTC. Residues: CASRTPGLGPYF.

Many counts were recorded for this clonotype. The rearrangement links TRBV7-3 to TRBJ1-1; 7 positions match TRBD1. J gave up 7 bases and V 4 bases, and 3 bases lay outside the gene matches. The CDR3 extends over 12 amino acids. Germline values: CDR1 SGHTA, CDR2 FQGTGA. The CDR3 spells CASSSGTVEAFF. The CDR3, as DNA: TGTGCCAGCAGCTCCGGGACAGTTGAAGCTTTCTTT. The complete variable domain, with remaining parts taken from reference TRBV7-3 and TRBJ1-1, reads GAGVSQTPSNKVTEKGKYVELRCDPISGHTALYWYRQSLGQGPEFLIYFQGTGAADDSGLPNDRFFAVRPEGSVSTLKIQRTERGDSAVYLCASSSGTVEAFFGQGTRLTVV.

This clonotype was seen repeatedly, ten times or more. The chain links TRBV20-1 to TRBJ2-1, with TRBD2 identical over 8 bases. V was pared by 3 bases and J by 5 bases, with 3 bases of the junction left unmatched. Germline V lookup: CDR1 DFQATT, CDR2 SNEGSKA (reference sequence). CDR3 length: 13 residues. CDR3 amino acids: CSASPGGNNEQFF. The CDR3 bases are TGCAGTGCTAGCCCGGGGGGGAACAATGAGCAGTTCTTC.

In its sample, this clonotype was seen many times. V and J are TRBV7-2 and TRBJ2-1, with D uncertain. The V and J ends lost 5 bases and 10 bases respectively, with 9 bases between them. The CDR3 length is 11 residues. Germline lookup yields CDR1 SGHTA and CDR2 FQGNSA. The CDR3 is CASSPFGEQFF. As DNA, the CDR3 is TGTGCCAGCAGCCCTTTCGGCGAGCAGTTCTTC.

This clonotype was found a few times. It may be a read error: a sequence one base away is much more abundant. The J gene is TRBJ2-5, the V gene TRBV12-3 or TRBV12-4; 8 bases map to TRBD2. CDR3 length: 14 residues. V lost 5 bases to trimming and J lost 11 bases; unmatched junction nucleotides: 13. The chain's CDR3 is CASSPFGGANEQYF. The CDR3 nucleotides read TGTGCCAGCAGTCCATTCGGGGGGGCGAATGAGCAGTACTTC.